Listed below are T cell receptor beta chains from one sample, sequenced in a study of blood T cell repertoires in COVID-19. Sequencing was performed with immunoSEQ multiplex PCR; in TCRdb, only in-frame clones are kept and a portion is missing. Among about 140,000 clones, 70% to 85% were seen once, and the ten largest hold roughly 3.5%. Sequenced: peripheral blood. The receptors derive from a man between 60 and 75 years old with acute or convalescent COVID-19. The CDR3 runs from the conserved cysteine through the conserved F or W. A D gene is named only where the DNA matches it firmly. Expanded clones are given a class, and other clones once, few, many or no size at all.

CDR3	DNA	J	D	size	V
CASRMTVLGMQYF	TGTGCCAGCAGGATGACAGTCCTCGGAATGCAGTACTTC	TRBJ2-7	-	-	TRBV6-6
CASSWGGTIYEQYF	TGTGCCAGCAGTTGGGGCGGGACCATCTACGAGCAGTACTTC	TRBJ2-7	-	-	TRBV6-2/TRBV6-3
CASSVPLGDRGESGYTF	TGTGCCAGCAGTGTACCATTGGGGGACAGGGGTGAATCGGGCTACACCTTC	TRBJ1-2	TRBD1	-	TRBV28
CASRIQGQNTEAFF	TGCGCCAGCCGAATACAGGGACAGAACACTGAAGCTTTCTTT	TRBJ1-1	-	-	TRBV4-1
CASSLDRITSPLHF	TGTGCCAGCAGCTTGGACAGGATTACTTCACCCCTCCACTTT	TRBJ1-6	TRBD1	few	TRBV7-9
CASSTSGREDEQYF	TGTGCCAGCAGCACTAGCGGGAGGGAAGACGAGCAGTACTTC	TRBJ2-7	TRBD2	once	TRBV5-4
CASRPASGSSYNEQFF	TGTGCCAGCAGACCTGCTAGCGGGTCCTCCTACAATGAGCAGTTCTTC	TRBJ2-1	TRBD2	-	TRBV7-2
CAIPAGQGYYGYTF	TGTGCCATCCCGGCCGGACAGGGATACTATGGCTACACCTTC	TRBJ1-2	TRBD1	-	TRBV28
CAWSGGVSVFNEKLFF	TGTGCCTGGAGTGGAGGCGTGTCAGTTTTTAATGAAAAACTGTTTTTT	TRBJ1-4	-	-	TRBV30
CASSAGWTKNNEQFF	TGTGCCAGCAGTGCGGGCTGGACTAAAAACAATGAGCAGTTCTTC	TRBJ2-1	-	-	TRBV2
CASSLGKGAMGTNEKLFF	TGTGCCAGCAGCTTGGGGAAGGGGGCAATGGGAACTAATGAAAAACTGTTTTTT	TRBJ1-4	TRBD1	-	TRBV5-6
CASSSAGRLDFVF	TGTGCCAGCAGTTCCGCGGGACGGCTGGATTTCGTCTTC	TRBJ1-2	-	-	TRBV28
CASSVSGGPSYNEQFF	TGTGCCAGCAGCGTATCGGGAGGGCCGAGCTACAATGAGCAGTTCTTC	TRBJ2-1	TRBD2	-	TRBV9
CASSASSSETYEQYF	TGTGCCAGCAGCGCCTCCTCCAGCGAAACCTACGAGCAGTACTTC	TRBJ2-7	-	-	TRBV9
CASSWAQGARYGYTF	TGTGCCAGCAGCTGGGCACAGGGGGCAAGATATGGCTACACCTTC	TRBJ1-2	TRBD1	-	TRBV28
CASSLEYTMNTEAFF	TGCGCCAGCAGCTTGGAGTACACCATGAACACTGAAGCTTTCTTT	TRBJ1-1	-	-	TRBV5-1
CASRLTLRQGMWEKLFF	TGTGCAAGTCGCTTAACCCTCCGACAGGGGATGTGGGAAAAACTGTTTTTT	TRBJ1-4	-	-	TRBV12-2
CASSPLGSGMKKLFF	TGTGCCAGCTCCCCTCTCGGGTCGGGTATGAAAAAACTGTTTTTT	TRBJ1-4	-	-	TRBV28
CASSEVVTNQPQHF	TGTGCCAGCAGTGAAGTGGTTACAAATCAGCCCCAGCATTTT	TRBJ1-5	-	few	TRBV2
CASSPSLRGADTEAFF	TGTGCCAGCAGTCCTAGCCTACGGGGGGCTGACACTGAAGCTTTCTTT	TRBJ1-1	-	-	TRBV28
CASSLGVGVEQYF	TGTGCCAGCAGCTTAGGAGTAGGGGTCGAGCAGTACTTC	TRBJ2-7	-	few	TRBV7-8
CASSYPKGGRGGDPNQPQHF	TGTGCCAGCAGTTACCCCAAGGGTGGAAGGGGAGGCGATCCGAATCAGCCCCAGCATTTT	TRBJ1-5	-	-	TRBV6-2/TRBV6-3
CASSLAGDVREQYF	TGCGCCAGCAGCTTAGCAGGGGACGTCCGGGAGCAGTACTTC	TRBJ2-7	-	-	TRBV5-1
CASSTTGTGGYTF	TGTGCCAGCAGTACGACAGGGACCGGTGGCTACACCTTC	TRBJ1-2	TRBD1	-	TRBV12-3/TRBV12-4
CASSQLPPSGQETQYF	TGCGCCAGCAGTCAATTACCCCCTAGCGGTCAAGAGACCCAGTACTTC	TRBJ2-5	TRBD2	few	TRBV23-1
CASNKQLGGRQHF	TGTGCCAGCAACAAGCAACTTGGGGGCCGCCAGCATTTT	TRBJ1-5	-	-	TRBV28
CASSLRQGGFYEQYF	TGTGCCAGCAGTCTCCGACAGGGGGGGTTCTACGAGCAGTACTTC	TRBJ2-7	TRBD1	-	TRBV3-1/TRBV3-2
CSVGLGQAGNTIYF	TGCAGCGTGGGCCTGGGACAGGCTGGAAACACCATATATTTT	TRBJ1-3	TRBD1	-	TRBV29-1
CASSLGGSGNTGELFF	TGTGCCAGCAGCTTGGGAGGCAGCGGCAACACCGGGGAGCTGTTTTTT	TRBJ2-2	-	-	TRBV5-6
CASSQDRVLTNYGYTF	TGTGCCAGCAGCCAAGATCGGGTCTTGACTAACTATGGCTACACCTTC	TRBJ1-2	-	-	TRBV3-1/TRBV3-2
CASIPGQNTGELFF	TGTGCCAGCATCCCGGGACAGAACACCGGGGAGCTGTTTTTT	TRBJ2-2	-	-	TRBV28
CASSPGRGSYEQYF	TGTGCCAGCTCACCAGGGCGGGGCTCCTACGAGCAGTACTTC	TRBJ2-7	-	-	TRBV18
CASSSVGPYEQYF	TGTGCCAGTAGTAGCGTCGGTCCCTACGAGCAGTACTTC	TRBJ2-7	-	-	TRBV19